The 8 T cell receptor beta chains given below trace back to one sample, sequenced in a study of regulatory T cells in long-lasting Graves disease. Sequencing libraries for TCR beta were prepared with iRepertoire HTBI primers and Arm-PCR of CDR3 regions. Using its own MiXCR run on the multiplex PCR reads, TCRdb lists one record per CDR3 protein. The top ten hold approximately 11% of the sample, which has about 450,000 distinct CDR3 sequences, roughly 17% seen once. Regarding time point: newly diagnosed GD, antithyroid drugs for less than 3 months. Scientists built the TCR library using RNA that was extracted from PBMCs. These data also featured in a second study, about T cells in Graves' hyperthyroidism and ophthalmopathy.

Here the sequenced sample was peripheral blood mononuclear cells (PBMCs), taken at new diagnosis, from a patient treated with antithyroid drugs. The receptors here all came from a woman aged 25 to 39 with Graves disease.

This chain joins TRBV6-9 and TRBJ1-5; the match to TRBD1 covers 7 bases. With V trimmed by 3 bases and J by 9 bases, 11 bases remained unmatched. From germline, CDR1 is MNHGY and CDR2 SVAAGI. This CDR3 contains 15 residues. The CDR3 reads CASSYSKDRRAPQHF. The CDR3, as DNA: TGTGCCAGCAGTTACTCGAAGGACAGGAGAGCGCCCCAGCATTTT.

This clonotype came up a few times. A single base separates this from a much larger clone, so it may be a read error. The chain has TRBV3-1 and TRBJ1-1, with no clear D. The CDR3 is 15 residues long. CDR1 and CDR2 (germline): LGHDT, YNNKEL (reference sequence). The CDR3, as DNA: TGTGCCAGCTCACCTGGCCGCGAAATGAACACTAAAGCTTTCTTT. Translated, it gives CASSPGREMNTKAFF.

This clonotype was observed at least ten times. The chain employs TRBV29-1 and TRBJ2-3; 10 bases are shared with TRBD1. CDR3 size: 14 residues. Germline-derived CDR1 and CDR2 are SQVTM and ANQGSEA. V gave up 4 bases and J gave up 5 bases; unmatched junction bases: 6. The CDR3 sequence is CSVGDRGQLDTQYF. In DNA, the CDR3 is TGCAGCGTTGGCGACAGGGGGCAGTTAGATACGCAGTATTTT.

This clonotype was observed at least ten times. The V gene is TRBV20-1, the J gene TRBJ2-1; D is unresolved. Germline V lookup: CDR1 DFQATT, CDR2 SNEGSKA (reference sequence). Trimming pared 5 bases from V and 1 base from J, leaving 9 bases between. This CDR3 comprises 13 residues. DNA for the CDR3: TGCAGTGCTCGGCATCTATCCTACAATGAGCAGTTCTTC. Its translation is CSARHLSYNEQFF.

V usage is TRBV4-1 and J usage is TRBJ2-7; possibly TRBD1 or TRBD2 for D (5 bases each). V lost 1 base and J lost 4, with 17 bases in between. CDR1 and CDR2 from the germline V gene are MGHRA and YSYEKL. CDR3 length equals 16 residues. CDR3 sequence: CASSQGIGDGQYEQYF. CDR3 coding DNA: TGCGCCAGCAGCCAAGGGATAGGGGACGGGCAATACGAGCAGTACTTC.

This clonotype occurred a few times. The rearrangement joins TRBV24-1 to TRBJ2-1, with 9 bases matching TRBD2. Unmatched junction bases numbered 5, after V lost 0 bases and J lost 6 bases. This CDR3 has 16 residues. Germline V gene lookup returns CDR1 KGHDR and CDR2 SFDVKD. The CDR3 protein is CATSDLKSSGVNEQFF. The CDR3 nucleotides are TGTGCCACCAGTGATTTGAAGTCTAGCGGGGTCAATGAGCAGTTCTTC.

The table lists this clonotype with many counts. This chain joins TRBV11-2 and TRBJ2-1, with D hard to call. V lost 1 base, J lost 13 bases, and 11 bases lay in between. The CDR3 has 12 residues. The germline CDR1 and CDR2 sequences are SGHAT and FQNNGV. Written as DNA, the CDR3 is TGTGCCAGCAGCTTAGTAAGACATCAACAGTTCTTC. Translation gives CASSLVRHQQFF.

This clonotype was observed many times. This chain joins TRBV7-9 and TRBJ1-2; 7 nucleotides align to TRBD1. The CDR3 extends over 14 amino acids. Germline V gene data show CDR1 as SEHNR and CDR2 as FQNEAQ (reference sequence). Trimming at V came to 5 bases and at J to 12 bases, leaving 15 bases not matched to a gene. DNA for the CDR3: TGTGCCAGCAGCCAACAGAACCCCGGGACAGTCGACACCTTC. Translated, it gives CASSQQNPGTVDTF.